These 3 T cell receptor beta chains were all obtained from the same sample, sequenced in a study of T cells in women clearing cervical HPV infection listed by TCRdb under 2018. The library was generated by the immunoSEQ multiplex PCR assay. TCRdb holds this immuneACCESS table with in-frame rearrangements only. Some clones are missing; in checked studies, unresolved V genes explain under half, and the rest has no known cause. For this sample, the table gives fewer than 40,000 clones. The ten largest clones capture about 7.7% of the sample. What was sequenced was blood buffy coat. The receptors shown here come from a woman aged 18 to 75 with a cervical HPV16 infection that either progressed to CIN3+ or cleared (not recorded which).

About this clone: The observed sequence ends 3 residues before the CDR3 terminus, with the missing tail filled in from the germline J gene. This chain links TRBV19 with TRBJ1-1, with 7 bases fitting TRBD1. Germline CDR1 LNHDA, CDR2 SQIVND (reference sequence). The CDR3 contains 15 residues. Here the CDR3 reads CASSPVPGQPYEAFF. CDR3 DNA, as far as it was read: TGTGCCAGTAGCCCCGTCCCGGGACAGCCCTACGAG.

The CDR3 protein is CASRPPRDIHSNQPQHF. The part of the CDR3 DNA that was read is TGTGCCAGCAGACCTCCCCGGGACATCCATAGCAATCAGCCC. The chain combines TRBV2 with TRBJ1-5, with D perhaps matching TRBD1 (6 bases). The read is 3 residues too short to cover the CDR3 end, so that end is filled in from the germline J gene. CDR3 size: 17 residues. Trimming took off 6 bases at V and 0 bases at J, with 18 bases between the two ends. Germline lookup yields CDR1 SNHLY and CDR2 FYNNEI.

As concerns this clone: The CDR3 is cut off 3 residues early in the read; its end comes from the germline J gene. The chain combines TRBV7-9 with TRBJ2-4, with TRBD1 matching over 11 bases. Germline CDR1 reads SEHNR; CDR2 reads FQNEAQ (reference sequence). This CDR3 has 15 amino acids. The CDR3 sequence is CASSSSGTGGTGQYF. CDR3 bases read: TGTGCCAGCAGCTCCTCCGGGACAGGGGGTACCGGT.